The entry that follows covers one T cell receptor beta chain sequence. Many counts were recorded for this clonotype. There is no known antigen for this receptor. No per-base quality is available; no much larger clone lies one base away. The entry originates in a study of neurological immune-mediated disorders (dated by TCRdb to between 2018 and 2021). As for the study more broadly: Peripheral blood TCR-beta repertoires from HTLV-I-associated myelopathy (HAM/TSP) patients, multiple sclerosis patients and healthy controls were compared by UMI-based sequencing. The cohort comprised 68 subjects: some 14 HAM/TSP patients, around 34 multiple sclerosis patients and about 20 healthy controls. The 85 to 110 TCR-beta libraries included longitudinal samples, technical triplicates and paired sorted CD4+ and CD8+ T-cell subsets alongside PBMC samples.

CDR1 SGHDT and CDR2 YYEEEE are derived from the germline V gene. Relative to germline, V is 4 bases shorter and J is 0 bases shorter, with 17 bases between their ends. The CDR3 runs 16 residues from the cysteine to the phenylalanine. The DNA shown is the 48-base CDR3, in frame from base 1. General conclusions and limits of the study: TCR clonal expansion was highest in HAM/TSP patients and lowest in MS patients, with MS patients falling below even healthy controls. Across subjects, expanded clones never shared an identical CDR3 amino acid sequence, which suggests that the TCR-beta repertoires in every group were private.

cDNA synthesis used template-switch 5'RACE with a primer carrying a 10-nucleotide random unique molecular identifier tagging each TCR transcript. Over 190 million TCR-beta sequences, covering 15-18 subjects, were produced in each sequencing run. Total RNA was extracted with the RNeasy kit. Using the KAPA Real-time Library Amplification kit, TCR-beta VDJ regions were amplified with primers for the TCR constant region and the 5'RACE anchor. Sample indexes and Illumina adaptors were added in a first PCR, after which library yield was increased in a second PCR. The roughly 650 bp TCR product was size-selected on a 2% E-gel SizeSelection system after Ampure bead purification. Before pooling, library quality was checked on a Bioanalyzer, concentration was measured with Qubit, and libraries were quantified with the Kapa Library Quantification kit. Libraries were sequenced paired-end 2 x 150 bp on an Illumina HiSeq 2500. To increase sequence diversity, about 23-32% phiX was spiked into each library pool. Turning to the authors' computational methods: The quality-filtered reads were processed with the UMI-based MiGEC pipeline, whose error correction step removed more than 80% of the raw TCR sequences. IMGT germline references were used for alignment of VDJ genes, and clonotypes were defined by a unique CDR3 amino acid sequence together with V-J genes. Clonal expansion, Shannon diversity, and CDR3 relatedness (CalcPairwiseDistances, ClusterSamples) were evaluated with VDJtools, and phylogenetic trees were built with CLCbio workbench. Clones with at least 8 unique UMIs were defined as expanded, with this threshold being based on coefficient-of-variation modelling across technical triplicates. Using fastp at Q25 and MiXCR, TCRdb reprocessed the public reads and kept productive beta chains. Duplicate CDR3 protein sequences are folded into a single record with the most common DNA and genes. The authors' filters were not applied to this entry. Within this sample are just under 45,000 distinct CDR3 sequences, with about 13% of them counted one time only. The ten largest clones capture around 1.3% of the sample.

The healthy controls were volunteers from a blood bank in Maryland, USA. For unsorted PBMC libraries, 2 million PBMCs were used after storage in RNAlater at -80 degrees C until RNA extraction. Peripheral blood underwent Ficoll-Hypaque density gradient centrifugation to isolate PBMCs, which were then cryopreserved in liquid nitrogen. This clonotype was sampled from a female donor in good health. The V and J segments used are TRBV5-6 and TRBJ2-7; there is no confident call for the D gene. Sequenced sample: PBMCs. The CDR3 reads as follows: CASSPTLGQGSYEQYF. The nucleotides are TGTGCCAGCAGCCCCACTCTTGGGCAAGGCTCCTACGAGCAGTACTTC.